These T cell receptor beta chains were read from a single sample in a study of cytomegalovirus exposure and HLA in healthy donors. Repertoires were generated with immunoSEQ multiplex PCR, while TCRdb's copy carries only in-frame clones and drops some. The table for this sample gives approximately 110,000 clones. The specimen sequenced was PBMCs. The receptors were gathered from a man younger than 35 in good health and CMV-seronegative. CDR3s include the opening cysteine and the closing phenylalanine or tryptophan. D genes are given only for firm matches.

V	J	D	DNA	CDR3
TRBV7-2	TRBJ1-1	NA	TGTGCCAGCAGCTTAGGGCGGGGCGATGGGACTGAAGCTTTCTTT	CASSLGRGDGTEAFF
TRBV18	TRBJ2-1	TRBD2	TGTGCCAGCTCACCCCTCTGGGGCGGGAGCAACAATGAGCAGTTCTTC	CASSPLWGGSNNEQFF
TRBV18	TRBJ1-1	TRBD1	TGTGCCAGCTCACGGACAGGGTCGATGAACACTGAAGCTTTCTTT	CASSRTGSMNTEAFF
TRBV18	TRBJ1-2	TRBD1	TGTGCCAGCTCACCGGACAGGGATGATGGCTACACCTTC	CASSPDRDDGYTF
TRBV2	TRBJ1-5	TRBD1	TGTGCCAGCAGTCGGACAGGATACAATCAGCCCCAGCATTTT	CASSRTGYNQPQHF
TRBV7-9	TRBJ1-2	TRBD1	TGTGCCAGCAGCTTTCAGGGGGCAGCTAACTATGGCTACACCTTC	CASSFQGAANYGYTF
TRBV6-1	TRBJ2-5	TRBD1	TGTGCCAGCAGTGGGTGGACAGGACGAGAGACCCAGTACTTC	CASSGWTGRETQYF
TRBV27	TRBJ1-2	NA	TGTGCCAGCAGTTCCCCGACAGCCCCCGACTATGGCTACACCTTC	CASSSPTAPDYGYTF
TRBV18	TRBJ1-1	TRBD1	TGTGCCAGCTCAGGGACAGGGGATGGTTACACTGAAGCTTTCTTT	CASSGTGDGYTEAFF
TRBV5-7	TRBJ2-5	NA	TGTGCCAGCAGCCCGCCCCGGACAACCCAAGAGACCCAGTACTTC	CASSPPRTTQETQYF
TRBV9	TRBJ2-2	NA	TGTGCCAGCAGCACCTACCCCCGGGGGGCCACCAGGGAGCTGTTTTTT	CASSTYPRGATRELFF
TRBV6-1	TRBJ2-7	NA	TGTGCCACCTCGCGAGGGTCCTACGAGCAGTACTTC	CATSRGSYEQYF
TRBV5-1	TRBJ1-2	NA	TGCGCCAGCAGCTTGGTCGGAGACGGGGGCTACACCTTC	CASSLVGDGGYTF
TRBV18	TRBJ1-1	NA	TGTGCCAGCTCACCACCAAAGGGGCTAAGGACTGAAGCTTTCTTT	CASSPPKGLRTEAFF